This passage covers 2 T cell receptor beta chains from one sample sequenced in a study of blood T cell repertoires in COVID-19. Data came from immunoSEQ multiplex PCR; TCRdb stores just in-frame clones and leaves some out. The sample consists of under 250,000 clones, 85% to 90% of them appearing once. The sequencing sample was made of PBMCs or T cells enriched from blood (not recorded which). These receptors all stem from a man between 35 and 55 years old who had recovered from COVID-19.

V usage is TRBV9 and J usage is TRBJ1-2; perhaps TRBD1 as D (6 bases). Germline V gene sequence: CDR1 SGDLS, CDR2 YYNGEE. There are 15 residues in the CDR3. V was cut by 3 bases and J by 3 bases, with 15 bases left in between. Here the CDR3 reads CASSGHREEDYGYTF. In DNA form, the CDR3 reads TGTGCCAGCAGCGGACACAGGGAAGAAGACTATGGCTACACCTTC.

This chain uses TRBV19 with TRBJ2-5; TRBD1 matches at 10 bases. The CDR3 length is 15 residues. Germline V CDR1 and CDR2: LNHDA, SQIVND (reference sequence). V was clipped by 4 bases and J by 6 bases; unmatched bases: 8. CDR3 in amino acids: CASSTLTGGRKTQYF. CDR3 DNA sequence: TGTGCCAGTAGTACCCTGACAGGGGGCCGAAAGACCCAGTACTTC.